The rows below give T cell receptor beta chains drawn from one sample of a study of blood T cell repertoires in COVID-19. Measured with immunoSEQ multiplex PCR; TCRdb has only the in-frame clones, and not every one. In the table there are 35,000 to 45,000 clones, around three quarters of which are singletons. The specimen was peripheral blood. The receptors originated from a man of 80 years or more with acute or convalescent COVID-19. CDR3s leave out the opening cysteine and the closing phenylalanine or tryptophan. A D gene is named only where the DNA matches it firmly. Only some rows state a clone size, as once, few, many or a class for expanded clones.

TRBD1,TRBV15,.,ATSRGGTGTQY
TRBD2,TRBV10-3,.,AIKAGADYEQY
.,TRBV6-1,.,ASSDGGVEQF
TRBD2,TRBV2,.,ASSVGLGLLGTQY
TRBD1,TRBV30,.,AWREQGWTNEKLF
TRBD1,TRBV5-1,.,ASSSPGQAPDTQY
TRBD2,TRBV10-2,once,ASSDGTSGTDTQY
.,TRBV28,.,ASSLIWGGSYNEQF
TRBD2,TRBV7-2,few,ASSPRIGSGVSYEQY
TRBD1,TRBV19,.,ASSIGQGARNEQF
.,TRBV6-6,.,ASTYSPGEQY
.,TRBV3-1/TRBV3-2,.,ASSQWGRIETQY
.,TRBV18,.,ASSPSRGSSGNTIY
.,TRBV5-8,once,ASSLGQLQETQY
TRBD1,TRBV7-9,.,ASSLVATGSNEQF
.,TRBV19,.,ASTTFAGANEKLF
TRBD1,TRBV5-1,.,ASRITGGNDEKLF
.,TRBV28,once,ASSSPSGGILYEQY
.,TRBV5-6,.,AQRVRWPGDTQY
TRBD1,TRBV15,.,ATSFGQGGRPQH
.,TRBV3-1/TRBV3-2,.,ASSQDRPGLPKSDTQY
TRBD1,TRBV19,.,ASDDRDNQPQH
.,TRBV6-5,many,ASTLLDTQY
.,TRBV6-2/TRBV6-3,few,ASSQGRVLF
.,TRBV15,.,ATSRDPRSMETQY
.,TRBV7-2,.,ASSLSGLVTGELF
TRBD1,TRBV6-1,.,ASSEGGQKETQY
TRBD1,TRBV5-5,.,ASSYFPTGGSYEQY
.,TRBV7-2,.,ASSLDVGRSGNTIY